The clone carrying this T cell receptor (beta chain) has a handful of counts. These data belong to a study of T-cell reconstitution after alpha-beta-depleted transplantation in children. Unique molecular identifiers tagged the TCRbeta library. In TCRdb, the PCR reads were re-called with MiXCR into one record per CDR3 protein. In the table there are nearly 400,000 distinct CDR3 sequences, just over 20% of which are singletons. Trimming removed 2 bases at V and 5 bases at J, with 15 bases between. In germline, CDR1 is MDHEN, CDR2 SYDVKM. There are 15 residues in the CDR3. The sample was PBMCs from the stem cell graft donor, taken from the stem cell graft. This chain joins TRBV28 and TRBJ2-5, with D perhaps TRBD1 (6 bases). The origin of this receptor is a human donor who donated a stem cell graft to a child with acute myeloid leukemia. CDR3 region: CASSLAQGWRETQYF. The CDR3 DNA follows: TGTGCCAGCAGTTTAGCCCAGGGGTGGAGGGAGACCCAGTACTTC.